This paragraph covers one TCR beta chain sequence. The CDR3 is 17 residues long. Germline CDR1 and CDR2: MNHNY and SVGAGI (reference sequence). Unmatched junction bases numbered 5, after V lost 5 bases and J lost 0 bases. Methods used by the authors: Estimation of nucleated cell counts relied on the amplification of reference gene primers. Generated by immunoSEQ multiplex PCR, the TCRdb table keeps only in-frame clones and is missing some. V and J calls and clone size are those listed in that table; D and trimming were worked out from the DNA. The sample has 130,000 to 150,000 clones, about four fifths seen once. The data stem from a study of blood T cell repertoires in COVID-19. Study-wide context: Sites across the United States, Italy and Spain contributed samples from acute and convalescent COVID-19. Sources were T cells, B-cell-depleted T cells, or PBMCs; the material itself was cDNA or gDNA.

What was sequenced was peripheral blood. This sequence was found in a human donor with acute or convalescent COVID-19. The donor label of this sample is uncertain. This chain connects TRBV6-6 to TRBJ2-3; 13 nucleotides agree with TRBD2. CDR3 DNA: TGTGCCAGCAGTCTACGGACTAGCGGGAGAAGCACAGATACGCAGTATTTT. Protein sequence: CASSLRTSGRSTDTQYF.